Below, one T cell receptor (beta chain) is given with its context. The antigen remains undetermined. This sample was taken from a study of lymphopenia after photon versus proton radiotherapy. Findings and caveats of the study: Photon-treated patients lost naive T cells and TCR diversity; proton-treated stayed stable. Oligoclonal CD8+ Temra expansion after nadir drove photon patients' diversity drop. In patients who died, overall survival fell as post-nadir TCR diversity dropped more.

Germline CDR1 reads LNHDA; CDR2 reads SQIVND (reference sequence). This CDR3 is built from 14 residues. V dropped 5 bases and J dropped 3 bases, with 11 bases sitting between them. Method: immunoSEQ multiplex PCR; TCRdb's copy keeps in-frame clones and lacks some. Of 7,000 to 9,000 clones in the sample, around 92% were seen once. This sample comprised peripheral blood, obtained from a patient treated with photon-based radiotherapy. The TCR originated in a woman between 45 and 65 years old with cholangiocarcinoma. The chain is built from TRBV19 and TRBJ1-5; D gene uncertain. The CDR3 bases are TGTGCCAGTAGTTCGACATCGTTCAATCAGCCCCAGCATTTT. Protein: CASSSTSFNQPQHF. The entire variable domain, with the rest obtained from reference TRBV19 and TRBJ1-5, is as follows: DGGITQSPKYLFRKEGQNVTLSCEQNLNHDAMYWYRQDPGQGLRLIYYSQIVNDFQKGDIAEGYSVSREKKESFPLTVTSAQKNPTAFYLCASSSTSFNQPQHFGDGTRLSIL.